This TCR beta chain was documented in a study of identical twins. In regard to this clonotype: Its antigen is not identified. At one boundary the junction diverges from the germline segment, which might be a read error.

This CDR3 contains 17 residues. Study-level findings and limits: Part of the zero-insertion signal could reflect confounding by invariant MAIT and iNKT cells. Models came in too low on out-of-frame TCR alpha sharing in monozygotic twins. Beta clonotypes that were abundant in cord blood contained fewer insertions, a pattern absent from memory repertoires.

MiXCR, run by TCRdb on the 5' RACE reads, gives a single entry per CDR3 protein. The table shows some 1,700,000 distinct CDR3 sequences, with about 30% occurring only once. The sample taken for sequencing was cord blood. V gene TRBV12-3 or TRBV12-4 combines with J gene TRBJ2-3, with unresolved D. This TCR was recovered from a newborn girl in good health. The DNA for the CDR3 is TGTGCCAGCAGTTTAATGGCGGAGCCCCGTGGCACAGATGCGCAGTATTTT. It encodes CASSLMAEPRGTDAQYF.